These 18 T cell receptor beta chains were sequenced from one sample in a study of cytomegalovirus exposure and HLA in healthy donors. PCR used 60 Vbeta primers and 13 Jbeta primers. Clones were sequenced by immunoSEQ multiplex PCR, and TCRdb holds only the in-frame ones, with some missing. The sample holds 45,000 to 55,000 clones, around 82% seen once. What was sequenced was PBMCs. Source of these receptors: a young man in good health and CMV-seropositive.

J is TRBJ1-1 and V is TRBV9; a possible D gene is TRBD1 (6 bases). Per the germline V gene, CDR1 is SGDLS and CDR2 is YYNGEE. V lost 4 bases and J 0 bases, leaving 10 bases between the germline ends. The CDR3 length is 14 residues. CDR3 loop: CASSPGGLNTEAFF. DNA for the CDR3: TGTGCCAGCAGCCCCGGGGGGCTGAACACTGAAGCTTTCTTT. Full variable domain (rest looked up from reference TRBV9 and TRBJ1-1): DSGVTQTPKHLITATGQRVTLRCSPRSGDLSVYWYQQSLDQGLQFLIQYYNGEERAKGNILERFSAQQFPDLHSELNLSSLELGDSALYFCASSPGGLNTEAFFGQGTRLTVV.

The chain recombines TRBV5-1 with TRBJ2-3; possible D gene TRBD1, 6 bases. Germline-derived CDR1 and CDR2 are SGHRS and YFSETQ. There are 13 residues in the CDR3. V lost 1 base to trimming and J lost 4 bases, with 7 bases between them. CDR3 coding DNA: TGCGCCAGCAGCTTGCAGGGGCCAGATACGCAGTATTTT. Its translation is CASSLQGPDTQYF.

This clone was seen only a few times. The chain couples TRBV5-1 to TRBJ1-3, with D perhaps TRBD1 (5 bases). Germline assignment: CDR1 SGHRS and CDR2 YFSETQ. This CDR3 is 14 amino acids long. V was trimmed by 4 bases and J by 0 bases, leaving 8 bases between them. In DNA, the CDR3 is TGCGCCAGCAGCGGGGGGAGCTCTGGAAACACCATATATTTT. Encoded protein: CASSGGSSGNTIYF.

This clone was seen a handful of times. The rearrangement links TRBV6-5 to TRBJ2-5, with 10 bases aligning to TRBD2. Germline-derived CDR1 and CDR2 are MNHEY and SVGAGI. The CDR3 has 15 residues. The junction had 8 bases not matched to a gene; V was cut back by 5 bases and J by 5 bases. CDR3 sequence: CASSRIAGGGETQYF. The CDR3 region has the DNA TGTGCCAGCAGTAGAATAGCGGGGGGAGGGGAGACCCAGTACTTC.

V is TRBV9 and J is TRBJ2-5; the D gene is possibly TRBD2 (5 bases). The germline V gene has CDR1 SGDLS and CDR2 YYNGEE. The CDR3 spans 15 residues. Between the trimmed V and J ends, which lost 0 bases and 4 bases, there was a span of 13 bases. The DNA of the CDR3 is TGTGCCAGCAGCGTAGTAGAGGGAACAGCAGAGACCCAGTACTTC. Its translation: CASSVVEGTAETQYF.

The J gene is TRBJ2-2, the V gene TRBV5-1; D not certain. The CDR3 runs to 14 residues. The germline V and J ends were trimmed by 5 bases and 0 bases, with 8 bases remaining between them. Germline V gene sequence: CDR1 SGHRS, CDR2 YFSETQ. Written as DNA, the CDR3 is TGCGCCAGCAGACTCGGAGCGAACACCGGGGAGCTGTTTTTT. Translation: CASRLGANTGELFF. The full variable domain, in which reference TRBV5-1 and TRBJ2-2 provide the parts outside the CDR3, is KAGVTQTPRYLIKTRGQQVTLSCSPISGHRSVSWYQQTPGQGLQFLFEYFSETQRNKGNFPGRFSGRQFSNSRSEMNVSTLELGDSALYLCASRLGANTGELFFGEGSRLTVL.

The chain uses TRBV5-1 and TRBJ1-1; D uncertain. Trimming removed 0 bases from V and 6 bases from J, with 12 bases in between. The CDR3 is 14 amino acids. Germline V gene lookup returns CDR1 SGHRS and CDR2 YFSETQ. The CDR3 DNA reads TGCGCCAGCAGCTTGGGGGGAGGGAGGGCTGAAGCTTTCTTT. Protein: CASSLGGGRAEAFF.

The CDR3, as DNA: TGTGCCAGCAGCGCACCTCAGGGCGGCACTGAAGCTTTCTTT. This translates into CASSAPQGGTEAFF. V usage is TRBV9 and J usage is TRBJ1-1; a possible D gene is TRBD1 (5 bases). Trimming removed 3 bases from V and 4 bases from J, with 13 bases in between. The CDR3 length is 14 residues. Germline assignment: CDR1 SGDLS and CDR2 YYNGEE.

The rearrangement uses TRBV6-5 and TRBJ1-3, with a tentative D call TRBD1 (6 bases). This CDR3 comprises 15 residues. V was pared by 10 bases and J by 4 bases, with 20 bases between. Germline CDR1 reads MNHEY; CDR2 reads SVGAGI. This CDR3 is CATRGASSGGNTIYF. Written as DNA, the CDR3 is TGTGCCACCCGGGGGGCGTCCTCTGGAGGAAACACCATATATTTT.

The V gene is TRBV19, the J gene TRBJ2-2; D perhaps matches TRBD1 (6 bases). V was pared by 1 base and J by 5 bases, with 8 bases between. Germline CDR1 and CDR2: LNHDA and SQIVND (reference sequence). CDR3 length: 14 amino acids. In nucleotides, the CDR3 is TGTGCCAGTAGTATAGGTCAGGGGACCGGGGAGCTGTTTTTT. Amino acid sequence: CASSIGQGTGELFF.

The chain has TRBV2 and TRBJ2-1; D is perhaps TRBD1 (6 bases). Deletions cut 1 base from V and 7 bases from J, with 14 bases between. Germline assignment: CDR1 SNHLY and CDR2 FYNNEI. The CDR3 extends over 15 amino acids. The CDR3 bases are TGTGCCAGCAGTGAAGGGGGGACACGGGGTAATGAGCAGTTCTTC. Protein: CASSEGGTRGNEQFF. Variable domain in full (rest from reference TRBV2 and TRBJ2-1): EPEVTQTPSHQVTQMGQEVILRCVPISNHLYFYWYRQILGQKVEFLVSFYNNEISEKSEIFDDQFSVERPDGSNFTLKIRSTKLEDSAMYFCASSEGGTRGNEQFFGPGTRLTVL.

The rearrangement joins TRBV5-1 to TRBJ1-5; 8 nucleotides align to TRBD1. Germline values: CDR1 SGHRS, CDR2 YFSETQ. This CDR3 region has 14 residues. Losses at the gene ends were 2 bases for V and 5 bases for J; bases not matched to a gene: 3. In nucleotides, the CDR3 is TGCGCCAGCAGCTTCTCAGGGGGCGATCAGCCCCAGCATTTT. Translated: CASSFSGGDQPQHF.

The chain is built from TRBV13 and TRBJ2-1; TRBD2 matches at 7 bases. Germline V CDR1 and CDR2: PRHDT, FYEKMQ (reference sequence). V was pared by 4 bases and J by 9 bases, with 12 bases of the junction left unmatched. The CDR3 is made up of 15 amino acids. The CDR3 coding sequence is TGTGCCAGCAGCTCACTAGCGAATATTGGCTCTGAGCAGTTCTTC. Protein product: CASSSLANIGSEQFF.

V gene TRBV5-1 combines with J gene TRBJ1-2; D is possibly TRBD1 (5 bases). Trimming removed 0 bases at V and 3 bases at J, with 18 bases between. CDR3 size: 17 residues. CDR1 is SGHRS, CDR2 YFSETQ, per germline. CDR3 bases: TGCGCCAGCAGCTTGGTACCTTTAGCGGGGGGAGACTATGGCTACACCTTC. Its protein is CASSLVPLAGGDYGYTF. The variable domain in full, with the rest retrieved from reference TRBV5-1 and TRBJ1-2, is KAGVTQTPRYLIKTRGQQVTLSCSPISGHRSVSWYQQTPGQGLQFLFEYFSETQRNKGNFPGRFSGRQFSNSRSEMNVSTLELGDSALYLCASSLVPLAGGDYGYTFGSGTRLTVV.

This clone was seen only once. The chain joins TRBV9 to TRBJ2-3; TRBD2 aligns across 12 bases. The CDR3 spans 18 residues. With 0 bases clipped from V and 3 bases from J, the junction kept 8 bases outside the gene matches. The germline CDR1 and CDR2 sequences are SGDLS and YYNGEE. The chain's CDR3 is CASSVEASGGERTDTQYF. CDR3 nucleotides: TGTGCCAGCAGCGTAGAGGCTAGCGGGGGGGAGAGGACAGATACGCAGTATTTT.

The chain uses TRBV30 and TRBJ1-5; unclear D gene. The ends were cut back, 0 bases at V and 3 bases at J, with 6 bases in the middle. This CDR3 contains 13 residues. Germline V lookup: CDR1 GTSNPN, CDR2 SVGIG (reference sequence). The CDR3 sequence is CAWSVDNNQPQHF. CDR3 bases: TGTGCCTGGAGTGTTGACAACAATCAGCCCCAGCATTTT.

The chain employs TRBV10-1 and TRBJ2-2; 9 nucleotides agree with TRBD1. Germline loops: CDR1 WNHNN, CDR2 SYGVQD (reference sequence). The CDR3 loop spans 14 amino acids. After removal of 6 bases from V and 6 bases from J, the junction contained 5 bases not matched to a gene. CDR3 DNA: TGCGCCAGCAGCCTCGGACAGGGGCCCGGGGAGCTGTTTTTT. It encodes CASSLGQGPGELFF.

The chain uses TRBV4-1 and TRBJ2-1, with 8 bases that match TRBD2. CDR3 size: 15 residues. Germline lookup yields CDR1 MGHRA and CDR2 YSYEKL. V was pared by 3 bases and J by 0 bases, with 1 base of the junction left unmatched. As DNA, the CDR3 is TGCGCCAGCAGCCATCTAGCGGGCTCCTACAATGAGCAGTTCTTC. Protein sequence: CASSHLAGSYNEQFF.